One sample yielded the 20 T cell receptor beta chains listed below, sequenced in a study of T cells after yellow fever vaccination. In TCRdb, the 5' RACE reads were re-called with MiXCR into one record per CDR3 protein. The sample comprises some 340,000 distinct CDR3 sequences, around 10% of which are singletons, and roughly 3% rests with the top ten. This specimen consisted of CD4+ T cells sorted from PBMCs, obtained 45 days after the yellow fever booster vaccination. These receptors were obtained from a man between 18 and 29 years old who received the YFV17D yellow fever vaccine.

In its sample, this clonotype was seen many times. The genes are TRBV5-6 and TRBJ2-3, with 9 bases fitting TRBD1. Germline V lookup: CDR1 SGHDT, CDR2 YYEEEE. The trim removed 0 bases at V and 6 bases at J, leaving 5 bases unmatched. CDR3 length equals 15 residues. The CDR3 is CASSLGGQGLDTQYF. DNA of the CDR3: TGTGCCAGCAGCTTGGGGGGACAGGGCTTGGATACGCAGTATTTT.

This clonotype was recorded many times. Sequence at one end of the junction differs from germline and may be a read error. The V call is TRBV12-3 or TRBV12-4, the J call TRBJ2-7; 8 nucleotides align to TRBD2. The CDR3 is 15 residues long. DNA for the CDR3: TGTGCCAGCAGTCTAGCGGGTGGTCGCTCCTACGAGCAGTACTTC. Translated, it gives CASSLAGGRSYEQYF.

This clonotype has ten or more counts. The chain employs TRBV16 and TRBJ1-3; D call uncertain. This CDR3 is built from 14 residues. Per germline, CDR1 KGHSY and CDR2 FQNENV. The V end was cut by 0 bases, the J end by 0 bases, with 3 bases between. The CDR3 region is CASSQSRSGNTIYF. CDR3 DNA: TGTGCCAGCAGCCAATCCCGCTCTGGAAACACCATATATTTT.

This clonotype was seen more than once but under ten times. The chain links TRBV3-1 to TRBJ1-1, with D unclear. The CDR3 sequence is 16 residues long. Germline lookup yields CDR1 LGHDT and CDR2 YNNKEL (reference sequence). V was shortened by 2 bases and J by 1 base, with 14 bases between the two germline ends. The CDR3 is CASSQNVIESNTEAFF. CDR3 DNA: TGTGCCAGCAGCCAAAACGTAATTGAATCGAACACTGAAGCTTTCTTT.

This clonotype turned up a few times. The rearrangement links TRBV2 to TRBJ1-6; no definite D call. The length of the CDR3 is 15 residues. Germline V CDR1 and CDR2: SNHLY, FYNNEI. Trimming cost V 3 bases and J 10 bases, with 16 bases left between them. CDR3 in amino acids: CASSEEGPVRSPLHF. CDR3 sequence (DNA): TGTGCCAGCAGTGAGGAGGGCCCGGTGCGGTCACCCCTCCACTTT.

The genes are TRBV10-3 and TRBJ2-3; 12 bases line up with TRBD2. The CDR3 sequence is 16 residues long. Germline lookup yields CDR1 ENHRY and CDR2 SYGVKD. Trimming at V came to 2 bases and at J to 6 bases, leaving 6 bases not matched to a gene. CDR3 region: CAISEELAGGLDTQYF. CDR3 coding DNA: TGTGCCATCAGTGAGGAACTAGCGGGGGGCCTCGATACGCAGTATTTT.

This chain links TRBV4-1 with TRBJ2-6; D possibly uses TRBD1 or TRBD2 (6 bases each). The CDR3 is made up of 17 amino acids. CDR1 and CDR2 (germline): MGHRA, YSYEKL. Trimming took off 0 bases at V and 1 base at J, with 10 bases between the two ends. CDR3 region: CASSQDQGRSGANVLTF. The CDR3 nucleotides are TGCGCCAGCAGCCAAGATCAGGGGAGGTCTGGGGCCAACGTCCTGACTTTC.

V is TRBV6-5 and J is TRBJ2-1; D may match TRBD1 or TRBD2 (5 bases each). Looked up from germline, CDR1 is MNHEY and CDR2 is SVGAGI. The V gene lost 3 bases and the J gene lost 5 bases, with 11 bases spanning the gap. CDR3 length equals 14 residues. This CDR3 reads CASSYRDGNNEQFF. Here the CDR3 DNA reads TGTGCCAGCAGTTATAGGGACGGCAACAATGAGCAGTTCTTC.

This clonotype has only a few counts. The CDR3 DNA reads TGTGCCAGCAGCGTAGAGACCTACCGCAACACCGGGGAGCTGTTTTTT. It yields the protein CASSVETYRNTGELFF. The V gene is TRBV9, the J gene TRBJ2-2, with unresolved D. This CDR3 has 16 residues. CDR1 is SGDLS, CDR2 YYNGEE, per germline. Trimming took 0 bases from V and 2 from J, leaving 11 bases between them.

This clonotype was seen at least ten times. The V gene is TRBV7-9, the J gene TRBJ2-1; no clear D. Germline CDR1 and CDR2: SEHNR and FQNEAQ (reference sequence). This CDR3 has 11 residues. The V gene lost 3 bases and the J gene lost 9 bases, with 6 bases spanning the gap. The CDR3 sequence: CASSFGVEQFF. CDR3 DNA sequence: TGTGCCAGCAGCTTTGGCGTTGAGCAGTTCTTC.

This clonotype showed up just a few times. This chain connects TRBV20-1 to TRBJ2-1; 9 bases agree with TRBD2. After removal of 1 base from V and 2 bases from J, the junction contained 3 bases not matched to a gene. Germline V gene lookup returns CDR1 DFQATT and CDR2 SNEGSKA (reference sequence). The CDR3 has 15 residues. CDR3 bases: TGCAGTGCTAGAGGTCTAGCGGGGACCTACAATGAGCAGTTCTTC. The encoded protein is CSARGLAGTYNEQFF.

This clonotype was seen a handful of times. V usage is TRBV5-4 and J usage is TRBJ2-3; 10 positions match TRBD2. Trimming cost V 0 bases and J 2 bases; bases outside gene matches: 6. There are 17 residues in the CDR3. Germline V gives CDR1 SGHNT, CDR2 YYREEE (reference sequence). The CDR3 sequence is CASSLDLAGDSTDTQYF. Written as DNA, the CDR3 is TGTGCCAGCAGCTTGGATCTAGCGGGGGATTCCACAGATACGCAGTATTTT.

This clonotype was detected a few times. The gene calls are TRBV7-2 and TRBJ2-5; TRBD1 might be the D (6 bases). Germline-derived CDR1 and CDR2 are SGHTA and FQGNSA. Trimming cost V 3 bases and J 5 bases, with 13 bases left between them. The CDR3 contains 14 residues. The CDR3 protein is CASSFPGVWETQYF. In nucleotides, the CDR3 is TGTGCCAGCAGCTTCCCAGGGGTTTGGGAGACCCAGTACTTC.

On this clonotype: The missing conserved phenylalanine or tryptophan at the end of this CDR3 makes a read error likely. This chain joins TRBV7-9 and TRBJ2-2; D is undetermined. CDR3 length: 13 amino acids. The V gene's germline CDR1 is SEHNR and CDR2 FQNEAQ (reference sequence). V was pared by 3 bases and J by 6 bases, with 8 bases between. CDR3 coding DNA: TGTGCCAGCAGCTTCCGGATGGCCGGGGAGCTGTTTCTT. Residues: CASSFRMAGELFL.

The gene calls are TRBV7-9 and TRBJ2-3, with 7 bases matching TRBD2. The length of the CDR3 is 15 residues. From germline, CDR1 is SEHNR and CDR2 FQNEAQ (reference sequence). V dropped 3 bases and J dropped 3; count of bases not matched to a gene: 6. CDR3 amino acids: CASSFQLAMTDTQYF. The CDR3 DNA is TGTGCCAGCAGCTTTCAACTAGCGATGACAGATACGCAGTATTTT.

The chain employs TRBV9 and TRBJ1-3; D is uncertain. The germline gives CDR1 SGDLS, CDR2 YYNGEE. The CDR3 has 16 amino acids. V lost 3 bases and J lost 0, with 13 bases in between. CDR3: CASSARTGLSGNTIYF. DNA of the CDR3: TGTGCCAGCAGCGCCAGGACGGGCCTCTCTGGAAACACCATATATTTT.

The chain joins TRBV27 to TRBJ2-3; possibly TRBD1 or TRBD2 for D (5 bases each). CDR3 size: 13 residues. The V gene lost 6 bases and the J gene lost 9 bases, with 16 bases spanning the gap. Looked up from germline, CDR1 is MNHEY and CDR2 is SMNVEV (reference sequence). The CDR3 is CASSPPGTRTQYF. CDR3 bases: TGTGCCAGCAGCCCGCCCGGGACGCGGACGCAGTATTTT.

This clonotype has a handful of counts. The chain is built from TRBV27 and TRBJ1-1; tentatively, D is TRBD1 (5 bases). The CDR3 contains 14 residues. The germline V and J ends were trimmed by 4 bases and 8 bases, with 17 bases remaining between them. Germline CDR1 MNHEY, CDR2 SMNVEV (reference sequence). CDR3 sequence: CASSSYSTGGEAFF. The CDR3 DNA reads TGTGCCAGCAGTTCATATTCAACAGGAGGAGAAGCTTTCTTT.

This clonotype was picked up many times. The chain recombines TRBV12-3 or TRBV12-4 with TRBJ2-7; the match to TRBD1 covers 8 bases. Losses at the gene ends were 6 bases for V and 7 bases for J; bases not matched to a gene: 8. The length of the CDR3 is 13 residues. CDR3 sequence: CASSQDRAGEQYF. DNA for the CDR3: TGTGCCAGCAGCCAGGACAGGGCGGGGGAGCAGTACTTC.

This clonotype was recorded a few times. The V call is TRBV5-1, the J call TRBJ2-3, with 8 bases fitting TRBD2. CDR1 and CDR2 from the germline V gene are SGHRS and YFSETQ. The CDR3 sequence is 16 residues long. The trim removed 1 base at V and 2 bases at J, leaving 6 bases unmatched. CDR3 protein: CASSLNSGAFTDTQYF. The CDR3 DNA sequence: TGCGCCAGCAGCTTGAATAGCGGGGCTTTCACAGATACGCAGTATTTT. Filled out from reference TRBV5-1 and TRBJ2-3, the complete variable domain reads KAGVTQTPRYLIKTRGQQVTLSCSPISGHRSVSWYQQTPGQGLQFLFEYFSETQRNKGNFPGRFSGRQFSNSRSEMNVSTLELGDSALYLCASSLNSGAFTDTQYFGPGTRLTVL.